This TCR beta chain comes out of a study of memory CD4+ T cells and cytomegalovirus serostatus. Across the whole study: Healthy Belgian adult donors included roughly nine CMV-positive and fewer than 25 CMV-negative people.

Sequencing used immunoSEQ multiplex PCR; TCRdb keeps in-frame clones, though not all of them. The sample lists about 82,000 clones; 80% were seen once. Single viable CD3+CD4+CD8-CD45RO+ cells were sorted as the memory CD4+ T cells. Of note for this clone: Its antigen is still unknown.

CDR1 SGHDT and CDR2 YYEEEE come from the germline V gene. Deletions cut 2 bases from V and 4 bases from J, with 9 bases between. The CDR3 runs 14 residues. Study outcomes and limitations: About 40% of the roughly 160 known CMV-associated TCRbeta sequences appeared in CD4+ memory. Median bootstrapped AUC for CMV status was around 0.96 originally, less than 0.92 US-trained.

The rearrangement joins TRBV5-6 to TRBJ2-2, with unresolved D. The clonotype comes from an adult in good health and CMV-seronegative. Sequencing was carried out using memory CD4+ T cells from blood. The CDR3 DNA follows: TGTGCCAGCAGCTTCAGTCTCATCACCGGGGAGCTGTTTTTT. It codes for CASSFSLITGELFF.